This TCR beta chain is from a study of persistence of HIV-infected CD4 T cells. The libraries were made with immunoSEQ version 4 in survey mode. Template was genomic DNA at about 9.3 ng/uL, with up to 1 ug used per sample. Clones were read by immunoSEQ multiplex PCR, and TCRdb kept only the in-frame ones, dropping some. The table includes roughly 28,000 clones, 78% detected once. Study-wide results and limits: Compared with CD3/CD28-stimulated cells, CMV- and Gag-responding cells showed lower TCRbeta richness.

J was trimmed by 6 bases and V by 5 bases; bases with no gene match: 7. The CDR3 loop spans 14 amino acids. Germline CDR1 SGHTA, CDR2 FQGTGA. Concerning this clone: The antigen is not known.

The stimulus was lysate of CMV-infected fibroblasts, around 10 ug/mL. Memory cells lacking CD40L and CD69 with high CD45RO were sorted. Donors were HIV-1-infected adults who began suppressive ART during chronic infection. Plasma HIV-1 RNA stayed below 50 copies/mL for at least 4 years. The material sequenced was CD4+ T cells sorted from PBMCs after roughly 17-hour stimulation, taken from a patient who received antiretroviral therapy. This chain joins TRBV7-3 and TRBJ2-3; 8 bases agree with TRBD2. This receptor was taken from an adult woman with HIV who was CMV-seropositive. CDR3 bases: TGTGCCAGCAGCCGACTAGCGAGGATGGATACGCAGTATTTT. Protein sequence: CASSRLARMDTQYF.